This T cell receptor beta chain appears in the sequencing data of a study of regulatory T cells in long-lasting Graves disease. Study results and limitations: More public clonotypes were shared by persistent patients (around 2,800) than by new patients (approximately 1,000).

Specified time point: newly diagnosed GD, antithyroid drugs for less than 3 months. RNA extracted from PBMCs served as the sequencing template. CDR1 is LNHDA, CDR2 SQIVND, per germline (reference sequence). The CDR3 sequence is 15 residues long. For TCR beta, libraries came from iRepertoire HTBI primers and Arm-PCR of CDR3 regions. MiXCR was run by TCRdb on the multiplex PCR reads, yielding one entry per CDR3 protein. This sample carries 680,000 or so distinct CDR3 sequences, under 20% of them seen once, and the ten largest clones take 15% to 20%. Turning to this clonotype: The antigen is undetermined. This may arise from a read error, as a much more abundant clone is one base away.

Another study also made use of these data, one on T cells in Graves' hyperthyroidism and ophthalmopathy. That study reports: Orbital computed tomography and thyroid ultrasound, together with serum TRAb and thyroxine and clinical symptoms, were used for diagnoses.

This TCR derives from a woman aged 30 to 39 with Graves disease. The sample consisted of peripheral blood mononuclear cells (PBMCs), taken at new diagnosis, from a patient treated with antithyroid drugs. The rearrangement uses TRBV19 and TRBJ2-1, with no clear D. The DNA end favors TRBJ2-5, so the J call may be wrong. DNA for the CDR3: TGTGCCGGTAGTATTGGCAGGACGACGGGAGAGACCCAGTACTTC. It specifies CAGSIGRTTGETQYF.